Presented here are 14 T cell receptor beta chains from one specimen sequenced in a study of T cells in Graves' hyperthyroidism and ophthalmopathy. Amplification yielded TCR beta CDR3 regions, with RNA transcripts as the source. HTBI primers were the set used in a first-round RT-PCR of the TCR CDR3. TCRdb re-called the multiplex PCR reads through MiXCR, storing one row per CDR3 protein. Here the sample spans fewer than 450,000 distinct CDR3 sequences, about an eighth being singletons. The specimen was blood. These receptor sequences come from a man in his fifties or sixties with Graves' ophthalmopathy.

This clonotype was detected ten times or more. The V and J genes are TRBV7-8 and TRBJ2-1, with 7 bases lining up with TRBD2. Germline CDR1 and CDR2: SGHVS and FQNEAQ. V lost 2 bases to trimming and J lost 2 bases; unmatched junction nucleotides: 6. There are 16 residues in the CDR3. The CDR3 sequence is CASSLFGGRPYNEQFF. The CDR3 DNA is TGTGCCAGCAGCTTATTCGGCGGGAGACCCTACAATGAGCAGTTCTTC.

This clonotype was observed many times. The chain carries TRBV20-1 and TRBJ2-5; no firm D call. CDR1 and CDR2 from the germline V gene are DFQATT and SNEGSKA (reference sequence). The V gene lost 5 bases and the J gene lost 2 bases, with 9 bases spanning the gap. The CDR3 spans 12 residues. CDR3 loop: CSASPTQETQYF. In DNA, the CDR3 is TGCAGTGCTTCCCCGACACAAGAGACCCAGTACTTC.

This clonotype has just a few counts. V usage is TRBV12-3 or TRBV12-4 and J usage is TRBJ2-1, with a possible D match to TRBD2 (6 bases). The ends were cut back, 6 bases at V and 7 bases at J, with 13 bases in the middle. CDR3 length: 13 residues. The CDR3, as DNA: TGTGCCAGCAGCCTCCATCTAGCGAATGAGCAGTTCTTC. It yields the protein CASSLHLANEQFF.

Many counts were recorded for this clonotype. This rearrangement joins TRBV20-1 to TRBJ2-5; no clear D gene. There are 17 residues in the CDR3. Trimming took off 1 base at V and 0 bases at J, with 18 bases between the two ends. Germline CDR1 and CDR2: DFQATT and SNEGSKA (reference sequence). Written as DNA, the CDR3 is TGCAGTGCTAGAGTGCTTAGCCCCTGGGTCAACCAAGAGACCCAGTACTTC. It encodes CSARVLSPWVNQETQYF.

Here the CDR3 reads CASSFSGTVQETQYF. The DNA for the CDR3 is TGTGCCAGCAGCTTTTCCGGGACAGTCCAAGAGACCCAGTACTTC. The rearrangement joins TRBV7-9 to TRBJ2-5, with 7 bases that match TRBD1. Germline CDR1 reads SEHNR; CDR2 reads FQNEAQ (reference sequence). The CDR3 contains 15 residues. J gave up 1 base and V 3 bases, and 5 bases lay outside the gene matches.

This clonotype was observed at least ten times. This chain joins TRBV9 and TRBJ1-5, with D uncertain. Deletions cut 3 bases from V and 1 base from J, with 11 bases between. CDR1 and CDR2 (germline): SGDLS, YYNGEE. The CDR3 extends over 15 amino acids. The CDR3 DNA reads as TGTGCCAGCAGCGGCGGACTGGAGAGCAATCAGCCCCAGCATTTT. It specifies CASSGGLESNQPQHF.

This clonotype was counted ten times or more. The V gene is TRBV2, the J gene TRBJ2-3, with D perhaps TRBD2 (5 bases). V was clipped by 1 base and J by 6 bases, with 17 bases between them. Germline CDR1 is SNHLY and CDR2 is FYNNEI. This CDR3 is built from 16 residues. The CDR3 DNA sequence: TGTGCCAGCAGTGAAGGCCTCAGGACTCACGTGGATACGCAGTATTTT. Translated: CASSEGLRTHVDTQYF.

This clonotype has ten or more counts. This chain uses TRBV30 with TRBJ1-1, with D unclear. Germline V gives CDR1 GTSNPN, CDR2 SVGIG (reference sequence). This CDR3 comprises 12 residues. Trimming took 5 bases from V and 1 from J, leaving 8 bases between them. CDR3 amino acids: CAWLGANTEAFF. DNA of the CDR3: TGTGCCTGGTTGGGCGCGAACACTGAAGCTTTCTTT.

This clonotype was observed a handful of times. The CDR3 coding sequence is TGTGCCAGCAGTACCGGGGGGAACACAGATACGCAGTATTTT. This translates into CASSTGGNTDTQYF. J is TRBJ2-3 and V is TRBV12-3 or TRBV12-4; the match to TRBD2 covers 7 bases. This CDR3 is 14 amino acids long. V was clipped by 5 bases and J by 2 bases; unmatched bases: 4.

The table lists this clonotype with a few counts. The V and J genes are TRBV15 and TRBJ1-5, with 7 bases aligning to TRBD1. The J segment lost 0 bases and the V segment lost 7 bases, leaving 3 bases of the junction unmatched. Germline assignment: CDR1 LNHNV and CDR2 YYDKDF (reference sequence). The CDR3 runs 14 residues. Here the CDR3 DNA reads TGTGCCACCAACGACAGGGATAGCAATCAGCCCCAGCATTTT. It is translated as CATNDRDSNQPQHF.

This clonotype was observed many times. This chain connects TRBV2 to TRBJ2-7, with 12 bases identical to TRBD2. The CDR3 spans 15 residues. Unmatched junction bases numbered 7, after V lost 6 bases and J lost 4 bases. The germline CDR1 and CDR2 sequences are SNHLY and FYNNEI. CDR3: CASRATSGSNYEQYF. CDR3 nucleotide sequence: TGTGCCAGCAGGGCGACTAGCGGGAGCAATTACGAGCAGTACTTC.

This chain connects TRBV24-1 to TRBJ2-3; TRBD1 might be the D (5 bases). The CDR3 sequence is 14 residues long. Trimming cost V 3 bases and J 5 bases, with 11 bases left between them. In germline, CDR1 is KGHDR, CDR2 SFDVKD. Written as DNA, the CDR3 is TGTGCCACCAGTGATAAACTTAGGGGAGATACGCAGTATTTT. Translation: CATSDKLRGDTQYF.

The CDR3 sequence: CSVEDRVTGELFF. The CDR3, as DNA: TGCAGCGTTGAGGACAGGGTCACCGGGGAGCTGTTTTTT. The chain is built from TRBV29-1 and TRBJ2-2, with 8 bases aligning to TRBD1. The CDR3 contains 13 residues. With 3 bases clipped from V and 4 bases from J, the junction kept 1 base outside the gene matches. Germline V lookup: CDR1 SQVTM, CDR2 ANQGSEA.

At least ten counts were recorded for this clonotype. This chain uses TRBV11-2 with TRBJ2-3; 8 bases line up with TRBD1. The V and J ends lost 5 bases and 4 bases, in that order; junction bases with no gene match: 14. The CDR3 loop spans 17 amino acids. Looked up from germline, CDR1 is SGHAT and CDR2 is FQNNGV. The CDR3 spells CASSLTRQGRYADTQYF. The CDR3 bases are TGTGCCAGCAGCCTCACCCGACAGGGGCGGTACGCAGATACGCAGTATTTT.